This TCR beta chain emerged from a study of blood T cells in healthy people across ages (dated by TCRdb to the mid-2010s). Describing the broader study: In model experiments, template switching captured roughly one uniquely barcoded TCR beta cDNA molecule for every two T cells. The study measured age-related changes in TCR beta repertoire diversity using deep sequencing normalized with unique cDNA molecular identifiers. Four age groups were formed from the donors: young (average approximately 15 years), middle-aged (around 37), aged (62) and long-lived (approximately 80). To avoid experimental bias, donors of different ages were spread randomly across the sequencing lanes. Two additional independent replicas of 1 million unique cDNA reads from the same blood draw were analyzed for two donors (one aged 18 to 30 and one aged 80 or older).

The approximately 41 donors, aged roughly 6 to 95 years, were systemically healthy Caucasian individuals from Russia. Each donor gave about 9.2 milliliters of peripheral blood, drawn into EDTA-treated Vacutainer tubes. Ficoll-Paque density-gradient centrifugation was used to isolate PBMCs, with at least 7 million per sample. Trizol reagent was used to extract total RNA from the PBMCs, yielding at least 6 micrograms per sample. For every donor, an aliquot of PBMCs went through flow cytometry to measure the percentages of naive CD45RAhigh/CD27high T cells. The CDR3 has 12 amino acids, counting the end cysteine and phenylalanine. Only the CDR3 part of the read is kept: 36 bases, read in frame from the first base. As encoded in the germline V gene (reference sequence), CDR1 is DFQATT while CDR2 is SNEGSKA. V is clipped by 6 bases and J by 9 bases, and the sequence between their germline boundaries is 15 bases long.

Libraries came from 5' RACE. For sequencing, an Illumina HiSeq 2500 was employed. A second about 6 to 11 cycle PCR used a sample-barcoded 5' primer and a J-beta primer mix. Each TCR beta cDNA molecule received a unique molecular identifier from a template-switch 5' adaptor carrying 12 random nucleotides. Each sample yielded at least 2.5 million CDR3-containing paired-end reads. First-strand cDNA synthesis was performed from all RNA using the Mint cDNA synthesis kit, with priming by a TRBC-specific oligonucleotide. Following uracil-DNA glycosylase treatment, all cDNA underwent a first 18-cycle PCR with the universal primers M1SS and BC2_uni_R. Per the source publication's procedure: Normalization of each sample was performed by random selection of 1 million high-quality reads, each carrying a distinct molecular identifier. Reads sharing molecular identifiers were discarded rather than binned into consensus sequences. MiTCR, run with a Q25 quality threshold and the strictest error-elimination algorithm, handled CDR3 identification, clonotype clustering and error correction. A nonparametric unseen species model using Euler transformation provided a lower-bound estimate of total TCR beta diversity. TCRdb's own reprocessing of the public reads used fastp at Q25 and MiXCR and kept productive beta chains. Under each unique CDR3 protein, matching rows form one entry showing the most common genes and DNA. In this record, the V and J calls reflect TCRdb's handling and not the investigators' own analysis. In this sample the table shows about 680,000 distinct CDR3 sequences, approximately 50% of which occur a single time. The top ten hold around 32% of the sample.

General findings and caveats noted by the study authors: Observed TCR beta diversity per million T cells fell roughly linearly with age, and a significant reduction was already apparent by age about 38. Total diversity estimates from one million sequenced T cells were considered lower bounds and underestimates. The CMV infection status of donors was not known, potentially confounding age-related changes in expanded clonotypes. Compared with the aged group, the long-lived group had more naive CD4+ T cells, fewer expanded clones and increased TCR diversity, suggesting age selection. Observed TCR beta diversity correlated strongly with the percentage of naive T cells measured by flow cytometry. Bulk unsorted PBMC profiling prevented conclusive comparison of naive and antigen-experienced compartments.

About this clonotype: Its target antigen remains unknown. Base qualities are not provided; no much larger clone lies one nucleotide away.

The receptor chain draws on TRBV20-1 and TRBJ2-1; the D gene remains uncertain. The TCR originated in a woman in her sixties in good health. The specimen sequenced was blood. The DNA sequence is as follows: TGCAGTGCCGATAGTCGGTGGGGTGAGCAGTTCTTC. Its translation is CSADSRWGEQFF.